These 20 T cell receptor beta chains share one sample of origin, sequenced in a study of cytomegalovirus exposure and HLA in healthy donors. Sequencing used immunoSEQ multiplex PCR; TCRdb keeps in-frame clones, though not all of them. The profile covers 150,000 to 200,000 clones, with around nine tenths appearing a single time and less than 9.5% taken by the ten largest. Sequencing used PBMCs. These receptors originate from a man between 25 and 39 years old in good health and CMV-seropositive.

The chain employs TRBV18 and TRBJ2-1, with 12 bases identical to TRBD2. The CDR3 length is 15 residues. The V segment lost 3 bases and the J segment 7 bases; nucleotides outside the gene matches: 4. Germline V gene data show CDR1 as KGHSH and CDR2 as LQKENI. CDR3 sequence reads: CASSPTSGSSNEQFF. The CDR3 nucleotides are TGTGCCAGCTCACCGACTAGCGGGAGCAGTAATGAGCAGTTCTTC.

The CDR3 reads CASSGGVETQYF. The CDR3 nucleotides are TGTGCCAGCAGTGGAGGGGTAGAGACCCAGTACTTC. The chain carries TRBV6-1 and TRBJ2-5; D is possibly TRBD1 or TRBD2 (5 bases each). The CDR3 totals 12 residues. V was pared by 4 bases and J by 4 bases, with 7 bases between. Germline CDR1 and CDR2: MNHNS and SASEGT.

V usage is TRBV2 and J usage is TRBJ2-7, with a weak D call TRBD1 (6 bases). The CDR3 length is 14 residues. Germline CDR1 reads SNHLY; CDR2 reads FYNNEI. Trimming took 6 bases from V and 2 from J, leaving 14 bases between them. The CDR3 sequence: CASRSTGIAYEQYF. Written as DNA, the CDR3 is TGTGCCAGCAGATCCACAGGGATAGCCTACGAGCAGTACTTC. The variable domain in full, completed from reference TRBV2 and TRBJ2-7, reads EPEVTQTPSHQVTQMGQEVILRCVPISNHLYFYWYRQILGQKVEFLVSFYNNEISEKSEIFDDQFSVERPDGSNFTLKIRSTKLEDSAMYFCASRSTGIAYEQYFGPGTRLTVT.

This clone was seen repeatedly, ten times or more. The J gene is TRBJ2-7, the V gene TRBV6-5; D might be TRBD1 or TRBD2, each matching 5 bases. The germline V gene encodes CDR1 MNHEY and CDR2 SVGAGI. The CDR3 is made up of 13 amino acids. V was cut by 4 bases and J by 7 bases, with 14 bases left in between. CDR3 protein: CASSWGSGGEQYF. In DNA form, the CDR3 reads TGTGCCAGCAGTTGGGGGTCAGGAGGAGAGCAGTACTTC.

CDR3 loop: CASSEVGRTDTQYF. The CDR3 nucleotides are TGTGCCAGCAGTGAGGTGGGACGCACAGATACGCAGTATTTT. The chain is built from TRBV6-1 and TRBJ2-3; D may correspond to TRBD1 or TRBD2 (5 bases each). CDR3 length equals 14 residues. V was trimmed by 3 bases and J by 1 base, leaving 8 bases between them. Germline assignment: CDR1 MNHNS and CDR2 SASEGT.

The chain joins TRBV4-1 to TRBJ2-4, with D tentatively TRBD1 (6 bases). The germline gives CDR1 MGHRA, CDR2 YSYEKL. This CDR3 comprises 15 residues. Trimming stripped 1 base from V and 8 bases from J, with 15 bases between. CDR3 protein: CASSQVTLGADIQYF. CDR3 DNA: TGCGCCAGCAGCCAAGTGACTCTGGGGGCGGACATTCAGTACTTC.

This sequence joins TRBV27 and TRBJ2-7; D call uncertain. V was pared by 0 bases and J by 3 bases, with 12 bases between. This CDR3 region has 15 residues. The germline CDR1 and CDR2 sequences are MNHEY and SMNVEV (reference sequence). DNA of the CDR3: TGTGCCAGCAGTTTATCTAGCCTTTCGGGCTACGAGCAGTACTTC. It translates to CASSLSSLSGYEQYF.

CDR3 sequence reads: CASSQEEGGYGYTF. For the CDR3, the DNA is TGCGCCAGCAGCCAAGAGGAAGGGGGCTATGGCTACACCTTC. The chain is built from TRBV4-3 and TRBJ1-2; a weak D match, TRBD1 (6 bases). Between the trimmed V and J ends, which lost 0 bases and 4 bases, there was a span of 9 bases. The CDR3 has 14 amino acids. Germline V gene lookup returns CDR1 LGHNA and CDR2 YSLEER.

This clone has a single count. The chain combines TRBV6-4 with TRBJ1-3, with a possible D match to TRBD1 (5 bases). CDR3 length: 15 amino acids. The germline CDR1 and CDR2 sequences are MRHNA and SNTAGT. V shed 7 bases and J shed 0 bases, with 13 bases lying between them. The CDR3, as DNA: TGTGCCAGCATCTCTGCGGGGGACTCTGGAAACACCATATATTTT. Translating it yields CASISAGDSGNTIYF.

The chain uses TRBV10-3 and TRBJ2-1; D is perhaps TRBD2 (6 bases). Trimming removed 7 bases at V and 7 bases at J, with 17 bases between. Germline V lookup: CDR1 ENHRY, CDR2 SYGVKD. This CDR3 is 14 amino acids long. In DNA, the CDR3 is TGTGCCATCAAACAGGCGGGACGGATGAATGAGCAGTTCTTC. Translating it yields CAIKQAGRMNEQFF.

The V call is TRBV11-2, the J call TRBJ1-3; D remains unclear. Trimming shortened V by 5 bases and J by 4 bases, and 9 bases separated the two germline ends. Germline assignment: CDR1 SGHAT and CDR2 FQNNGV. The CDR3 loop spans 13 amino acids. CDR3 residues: CASSLGPGNTIYF. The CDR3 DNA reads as TGTGCCAGCAGCCTCGGACCCGGAAACACCATATATTTT.

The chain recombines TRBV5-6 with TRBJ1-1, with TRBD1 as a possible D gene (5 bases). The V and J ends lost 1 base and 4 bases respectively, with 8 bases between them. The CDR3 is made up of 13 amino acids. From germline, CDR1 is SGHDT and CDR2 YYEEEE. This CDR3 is CASSLWGSTEAFF. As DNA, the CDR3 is TGTGCCAGCAGCTTGTGGGGGAGCACTGAAGCTTTCTTT.

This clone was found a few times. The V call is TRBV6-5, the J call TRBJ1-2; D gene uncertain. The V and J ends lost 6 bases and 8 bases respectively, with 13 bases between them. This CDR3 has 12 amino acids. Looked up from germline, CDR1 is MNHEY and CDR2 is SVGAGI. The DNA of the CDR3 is TGTGCCAGCAGCCCCGCGGCGACGGGCTACACCTTC. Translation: CASSPAATGYTF.

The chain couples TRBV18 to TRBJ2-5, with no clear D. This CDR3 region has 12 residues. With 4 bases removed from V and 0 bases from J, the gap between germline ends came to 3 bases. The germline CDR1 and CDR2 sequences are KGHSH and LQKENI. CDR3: CASSQYQETQYF. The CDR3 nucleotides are TGTGCCAGCTCACAGTACCAAGAGACCCAGTACTTC.

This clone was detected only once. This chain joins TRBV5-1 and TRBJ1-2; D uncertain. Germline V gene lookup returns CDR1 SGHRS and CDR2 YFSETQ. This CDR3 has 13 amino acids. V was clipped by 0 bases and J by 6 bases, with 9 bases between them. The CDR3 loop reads CASSLGGRDGYTF. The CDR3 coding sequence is TGCGCCAGCAGCTTGGGAGGAAGAGATGGCTACACCTTC.

The CDR3 DNA reads TGCGCCAGCGCCAGCCTAGCGGGGGCCCTCACAGATACGCAGTATTTT. It yields the protein CASASLAGALTDTQYF. The chain uses TRBV10-2 and TRBJ2-3; 10 bases line up with TRBD2. The junction had 10 bases not matched to a gene; V was cut back by 8 bases and J by 2 bases. CDR3 size: 16 residues. The germline V gene has CDR1 WSHSY and CDR2 SAAADI.

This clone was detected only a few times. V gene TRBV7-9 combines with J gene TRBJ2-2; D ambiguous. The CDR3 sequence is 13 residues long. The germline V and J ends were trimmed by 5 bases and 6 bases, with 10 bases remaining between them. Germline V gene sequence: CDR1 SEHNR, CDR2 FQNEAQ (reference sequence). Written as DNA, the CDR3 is TGTGCCAGCAGCCCCCAGAATCCCGGGGAGCTGTTTTTT. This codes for CASSPQNPGELFF.

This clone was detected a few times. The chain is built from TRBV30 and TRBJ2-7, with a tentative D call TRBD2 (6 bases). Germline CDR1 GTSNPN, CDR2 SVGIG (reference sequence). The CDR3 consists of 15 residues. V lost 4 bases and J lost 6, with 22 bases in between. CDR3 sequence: CAWKVLGGWTSEQYF. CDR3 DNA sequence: TGTGCCTGGAAAGTGCTTGGGGGGTGGACAAGCGAGCAGTACTTC. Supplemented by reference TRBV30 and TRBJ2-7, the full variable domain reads SQTIHQWPATLVQPVGSPLSLECTVEGTSNPNLYWYRQAAGRGLQLLFYSVGIGQISSEVPQNLSASRPQDRQFILSSKKLLLSDSGFYLCAWKVLGGWTSEQYFGPGTRLTVT.

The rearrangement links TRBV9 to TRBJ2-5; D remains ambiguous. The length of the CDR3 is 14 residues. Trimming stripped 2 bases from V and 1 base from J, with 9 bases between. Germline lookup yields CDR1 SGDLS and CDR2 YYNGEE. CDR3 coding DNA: TGTGCCAGCAGCGTCGGAAGTATCCAAGAGACCCAGTACTTC. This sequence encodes CASSVGSIQETQYF. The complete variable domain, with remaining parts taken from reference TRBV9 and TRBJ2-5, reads DSGVTQTPKHLITATGQRVTLRCSPRSGDLSVYWYQQSLDQGLQFLIQYYNGEERAKGNILERFSAQQFPDLHSELNLSSLELGDSALYFCASSVGSIQETQYFGPGTRLLVL.

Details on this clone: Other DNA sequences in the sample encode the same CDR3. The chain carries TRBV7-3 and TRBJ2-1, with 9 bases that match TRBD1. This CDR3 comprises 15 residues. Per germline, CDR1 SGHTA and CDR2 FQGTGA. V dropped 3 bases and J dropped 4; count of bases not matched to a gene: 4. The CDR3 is CASSLDRGTYNEQFF. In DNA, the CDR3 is TGTGCCAGCAGCTTGGACAGGGGAACTTACAATGAGCAGTTCTTC.